One and the same sample provided the 5 T cell receptor beta chains below, sequenced in a study of a mutant IDH1 vaccine in newly diagnosed glioma (dated by TCRdb to the early 2020s). The method behind the library was the immunoSEQ multiplex PCR assay. What TCRdb holds here is the immuneACCESS table cut down to in-frame rearrangements. Part of the clones is not present; checked against another copy, under half of the missing clones reflect an unresolved V gene, and the others are unexplained. Counted in this sample were approximately 54,000 clones; roughly 80% of them appeared once. The top ten constitute around 18% of the sample. The sample's time point label, decoded: baseline, week 1 (first vaccination visit). The treatment or condition label corresponds to: pre-vaccination baseline after standard-of-care therapy. Sequenced material: PBMCs, taken from a glioma patient treated with radiotherapy, temozolomide or both. These receptors came from a man between 18 and 29 years old with glioma.

The J gene is TRBJ1-1, the V gene TRBV5-1; 9 nucleotides match TRBD1. The J segment lost 4 bases and the V segment lost 5 bases, leaving 18 bases of the junction unmatched. The CDR3 consists of 18 residues. CDR1 and CDR2 (germline): SGHRS, YFSETQ. DNA for the CDR3: TGCGCCAGCAGTTGGGTCCCTAGGAGACAGGGGGGCGGCACTGAAGCTTTCTTT. It encodes CASSWVPRRQGGGTEAFF.

The chain has TRBV6-4 and TRBJ1-2; D is ambiguous. The CDR3 totals 15 residues. Germline CDR1 and CDR2: MRHNA and SNTAGT. Trimming shortened V by 3 bases and J by 0 bases, and 11 bases separated the two germline ends. In DNA, the CDR3 is TGTGCCAGCAGTGATGAGGCAGGCACTAACTATGGCTACACCTTC. This encodes CASSDEAGTNYGYTF.

This clone was picked up a small number of times. The DNA of the CDR3 is TGCAGCGTTGTATGGGCAGGGGGGAGGAACACTGAAGCTTTCTTT. It is translated as CSVVWAGGRNTEAFF. J is TRBJ1-1 and V is TRBV29-1, with TRBD1 matching over 7 bases. With V trimmed by 4 bases and J by 1 base, 9 bases remained unmatched. The CDR3 is made up of 15 amino acids. The V gene's germline CDR1 is SQVTM and CDR2 ANQGSEA.

This chain uses TRBV15 with TRBJ1-2; D call uncertain. This CDR3 contains 12 residues. Between the trimmed V and J ends, which lost 0 bases and 4 bases, there was a span of 3 bases. The germline gives CDR1 LNHNV, CDR2 YYDKDF (reference sequence). CDR3 coding DNA: TGTGCCACCAGCAGAGACAGCTATGGCTACACCTTC. The encoded protein is CATSRDSYGYTF.

The chain combines TRBV5-1 with TRBJ1-1; no reliable D call. From germline, CDR1 is SGHRS and CDR2 YFSETQ. This CDR3 is 13 amino acids long. The V end lost 0 bases, the J end lost 1 base, and 4 bases lay between the germline ends. CDR3 region: CASSLVPNTEAFF. CDR3 DNA: TGCGCCAGCAGCTTGGTTCCGAACACTGAAGCTTTCTTT.